A few counts support the clone carrying this T cell receptor (beta chain). The V gene end was trimmed by 3 bases and the J gene end by 4 bases; junction bases not matched to a gene: 4. The V gene's germline CDR1 is KGHSH and CDR2 LQKENI. CDR3 length: 15 residues. This sample is part of a study of blood T cell repertoires in COVID-19. At the level of the study: Acute-phase and convalescent COVID-19 samples originated in the United States, Italy and Spain.

Cohort 3 donors were reported recovered after two negative PCRs, clearance, or symptom resolution. Using immunoSEQ multiplex PCR, the repertoire was profiled, and TCRdb retains in-frame clones only, with some absent. The sample records 150,000 to 200,000 clones, around four fifths being singletons. The material sequenced was PBMCs or T cells enriched from blood (not recorded which). This receptor was identified in a man aged 35 to 55 who had recovered from COVID-19. This sequence joins TRBV18 and TRBJ2-1; 9 positions agree with TRBD1. The CDR3 coding sequence is TGTGCCAGCTCACCGGGACAGGGCCCTTACAATGAGCAGTTCTTC. Translating it yields CASSPGQGPYNEQFF.